The 29 T cell receptor beta chains reported below all come from one sample, sequenced in a study of control samples from healthy donors and cancer patients. Sequenced by immunoSEQ multiplex PCR; TCRdb stores in-frame clones only, minus some. Here the sample spans 250,000 to 300,000 clones, roughly 82% being singletons. Sample: PBMCs. Source of these receptors: a woman aged 60 to 75 with lung cancer.

This clone was observed once. This rearrangement joins TRBV2 to TRBJ1-4; D is unresolved. V lost 8 bases, J lost 8 bases, and 12 bases lay in between. The CDR3 runs to 12 residues. Germline CDR1 SNHLY, CDR2 FYNNEI. This CDR3 is CASGSGPEKLFF. As DNA, the CDR3 is TGTGCCAGCGGCTCCGGGCCCGAAAAACTGTTTTTT.

The rearrangement links TRBV6-4 to TRBJ2-4; D possibly corresponds to TRBD2 (6 bases). The V end was cut by 6 bases, the J end by 1 base, with 10 bases between. The germline CDR1 and CDR2 sequences are MRHNA and SNTAGT. The CDR3 is 14 amino acids. CDR3 DNA sequence: TGTGCCAGCAGACCCCGGGGGGCCAAAAACATTCAGTACTTC. This sequence encodes CASRPRGAKNIQYF.

This clone was observed once. This sequence joins TRBV18 and TRBJ1-1, with D possibly matching TRBD1 (5 bases). The CDR3 length is 14 residues. In germline, CDR1 is KGHSH, CDR2 LQKENI. V dropped 1 base and J dropped 0 bases, with 6 bases sitting between them. CDR3 loop: CASSPQDMNTEAFF. CDR3 DNA: TGTGCCAGCTCACCACAGGACATGAACACTGAAGCTTTCTTT.

This sequence joins TRBV7-7 and TRBJ2-6, with D perhaps matching TRBD2 (6 bases). Germline CDR1 reads SSHAT; CDR2 reads FNYEAQ (reference sequence). With 5 bases removed from V and 1 base from J, the gap between germline ends came to 9 bases. This CDR3 has 15 residues. This CDR3 is CASSPGASGANVLTF. The CDR3 nucleotides are TGTGCCAGCAGCCCGGGAGCTTCTGGGGCCAACGTCCTGACTTTC.

J is TRBJ2-7 and V is TRBV24-1; no clear D. The CDR3 is made up of 14 amino acids. Trimming took off 0 bases at V and 3 bases at J, with 8 bases between the two ends. Germline CDR1 is KGHDR and CDR2 is SFDVKD. This chain's CDR3 is CATSDLDPGYEQYF. DNA for the CDR3: TGTGCCACCAGTGATTTGGACCCAGGCTACGAGCAGTACTTC.

This clone showed up just once. In the same sample, other DNA sequences code for this CDR3. The genes are TRBV28 and TRBJ1-2; 7 positions match TRBD1. V shed 4 bases, J shed 2 bases, and the junction held 4 bases outside the gene matches. This CDR3 is 14 amino acids long. CDR1 and CDR2 from the germline V gene are MDHEN and SYDVKM. The CDR3 protein is CASSSGTANYGYTF. CDR3 nucleotide sequence: TGTGCCAGCAGTTCTGGGACAGCGAACTATGGCTACACCTTC.

The chain carries TRBV2 and TRBJ1-5; D unclear. V was pared by 6 bases and J by 5 bases, with 8 bases between. Per the germline V gene, CDR1 is SNHLY and CDR2 is FYNNEI. The length of the CDR3 is 12 residues. CDR3 loop: CASRETYQPQHF. CDR3 DNA sequence: TGTGCCAGCAGGGAGACATATCAGCCCCAGCATTTT.

The V call is TRBV5-6, the J call TRBJ2-7, with 9 bases that match TRBD1. The CDR3 runs to 15 residues. V shed 2 bases and J 3 bases; nucleotides not matched to a gene: 6. The V gene's germline CDR1 is SGHDT and CDR2 YYEEEE. CDR3 in amino acids: CASSLADRGHYEQYF. The DNA of the CDR3 is TGTGCCAGCAGCTTAGCGGACAGGGGACACTACGAGCAGTACTTC.

This clone was seen once. The chain joins TRBV6-5 to TRBJ1-3; D is undetermined. Germline V gene sequence: CDR1 MNHEY, CDR2 SVGAGI. With 0 bases removed from V and 4 bases from J, the gap between germline ends came to 10 bases. The CDR3 is 15 residues long. CDR3 in amino acids: CASSYSMFQGNTIYF. The CDR3 bases are TGTGCCAGCAGTTACTCGATGTTCCAGGGAAACACCATATATTTT.

This sequence joins TRBV19 and TRBJ1-2; maybe TRBD1 (6 bases). CDR3 length: 16 amino acids. Trimming took 2 bases from V and 7 from J, leaving 20 bases between them. Germline CDR1 reads LNHDA; CDR2 reads SQIVND (reference sequence). CDR3 DNA: TGTGCCAGTAGTATATCCCCCTTGGGCAGGGGCGCTGGCTACACCTTC. Its protein product is CASSISPLGRGAGYTF.

The chain employs TRBV19 and TRBJ2-5; 11 bases match TRBD2. The CDR3 length is 15 residues. With V trimmed by 4 bases and J by 5 bases, 6 bases remained unmatched. Germline assignment: CDR1 LNHDA and CDR2 SQIVND (reference sequence). The CDR3 DNA reads as TGTGCCAGTAGTACTAGCGGGGGGCGGGAGGAGACCCAGTACTTC. This codes for CASSTSGGREETQYF. The full variable domain, rest sourced from reference TRBV19 and TRBJ2-5, is DGGITQSPKYLFRKEGQNVTLSCEQNLNHDAMYWYRQDPGQGLRLIYYSQIVNDFQKGDIAEGYSVSREKKESFPLTVTSAQKNPTAFYLCASSTSGGREETQYFGPGTRLLVL.

This chain links TRBV5-6 with TRBJ1-2; D uncertain. Germline CDR1 reads SGHDT; CDR2 reads YYEEEE. V lost 1 base and J 1 base, leaving 8 bases between the germline ends. The CDR3 totals 14 residues. The CDR3 region has the DNA TGTGCCAGCAGCTTGAACGGCGGTAACTATGGCTACACCTTC. Its protein is CASSLNGGNYGYTF. The full variable domain, completed using reference TRBV5-6 and TRBJ1-2, is DAGVTQSPTHLIKTRGQQVTLRCSPKSGHDTVSWYQQALGQGPQFIFQYYEEEERQRGNFPDRFSGHQFPNYSSELNVNALLLGDSALYLCASSLNGGNYGYTFGSGTRLTVV.

The rearrangement joins TRBV5-1 to TRBJ1-2; D gene ambiguous. From germline, CDR1 is SGHRS and CDR2 YFSETQ. The CDR3 sequence is 13 residues long. Between the trimmed V and J ends, which lost 2 bases and 8 bases, there was a span of 13 bases. The CDR3 DNA sequence: TGCGCCAGCAGCTTAGGTAGAACGCGGGGCTACACCTTC. Amino acids: CASSLGRTRGYTF.

This sequence joins TRBV7-9 and TRBJ1-1, with a tentative D call TRBD1 (5 bases). The CDR3 loop spans 16 amino acids. Trimming removed 5 bases at V and 1 base at J, with 17 bases between. CDR1 is SEHNR, CDR2 FQNEAQ, per germline (reference sequence). CDR3 residues: CASSPPGRGANTEAFF. The CDR3 DNA is TGTGCCAGCAGCCCCCCCGGGCGGGGCGCGAACACTGAAGCTTTCTTT.

The chain has TRBV5-4 and TRBJ1-3; 8 bases are a match to TRBD1. V dropped 4 bases and J dropped 0; count of bases not matched to a gene: 3. The CDR3 contains 15 residues. CDR1 SGHNT and CDR2 YYREEE come from the germline V gene (reference sequence). The CDR3 region is CASSTGTGSGNTIYF. CDR3 coding DNA: TGTGCCAGCAGCACCGGGACAGGCTCTGGAAACACCATATATTTT.

The chain employs TRBV6-6 and TRBJ2-7; 7 bases are shared with TRBD1. This CDR3 spans 15 amino acids. V was pared by 4 bases and J by 4 bases, with 10 bases of the junction left unmatched. CDR1 is MNHNY and CDR2 is SVGAGI in the germline V gene (reference sequence). The CDR3 DNA sequence: TGTGCCAGCAGTTCACCCCGGCACAGGGGTTACGAGCAGTACTTC. This gives the protein CASSSPRHRGYEQYF.

V is TRBV28 and J is TRBJ1-5; possibly TRBD1 for D (6 bases). The CDR3 runs 17 residues. The V end lost 3 bases, the J end lost 0 bases, and 15 bases lay between the germline ends. The germline V gene encodes CDR1 MDHEN and CDR2 SYDVKM. The CDR3 region has the DNA TGTGCCAGCAGTTTTGAGACAGGACTTTATAGCAATCAGCCCCAGCATTTT. It encodes CASSFETGLYSNQPQHF.

The chain has TRBV6-4 and TRBJ2-7; D tentatively fits TRBD1 or TRBD2 (5 bases each). Trimming removed 4 bases at V and 6 bases at J, with 13 bases between. Germline-derived CDR1 and CDR2 are MRHNA and SNTAGT. This CDR3 contains 13 residues. CDR3 sequence (DNA): TGTGCCAGCAGTGCGGAGAGGGGCCTCGAGCAGTACTTC. It encodes CASSAERGLEQYF.

The rearrangement links TRBV5-1 to TRBJ2-2, with D possibly being TRBD1 (6 bases). The CDR3 has 15 residues. V lost 3 bases, J lost 4 bases, and 13 bases lay in between. Per germline, CDR1 SGHRS and CDR2 YFSETQ. The CDR3 nucleotides read TGCGCCAGCAGCTGGGTAGTGGGGGCCACCGGGGAGCTGTTTTTT. Translating it yields CASSWVVGATGELFF.

The gene calls are TRBV28 and TRBJ1-5, with 7 bases fitting TRBD1. The germline gives CDR1 MDHEN, CDR2 SYDVKM. The trim removed 6 bases at V and 2 bases at J, leaving 10 bases unmatched. The CDR3 has 16 residues. CDR3 DNA sequence: TGTGCCAGCAGCCCAGGAGGGGGCCAAGGCAATCAGCCCCAGCATTTT. This codes for CASSPGGGQGNQPQHF.

This clone has only one observation. The genes are TRBV19 and TRBJ2-2; possible D gene TRBD1, 5 bases. The CDR3 has 14 residues. Germline CDR1 LNHDA, CDR2 SQIVND (reference sequence). Trimming pared 8 bases from V and 3 bases from J, leaving 13 bases between. CDR3 bases: TGTGCCAGTTCAAGGGGCCCGGACACCGGGGAGCTGTTTTTT. It codes for CASSRGPDTGELFF.

J is TRBJ2-3 and V is TRBV3-1 (or the pseudogene TRBV3-2); the D is unclear. CDR1 is LGHDT, CDR2 YNNKEL, per germline (reference sequence). Trimming removed 0 bases from V and 3 bases from J, with 13 bases in between. This CDR3 is built from 16 residues. CDR3 DNA sequence: TGTGCCAGCAGCCAAGATTCAGCTAGAAGTACAGATACGCAGTATTTT. Translating gives CASSQDSARSTDTQYF.

The V and J genes are TRBV29-1 and TRBJ2-5, with D possibly TRBD1 on 6 matching bases. The germline V and J ends were trimmed by 7 bases and 5 bases, with 17 bases remaining between them. Per the germline V gene, CDR1 is SQVTM and CDR2 is ANQGSEA. The CDR3 spans 13 residues. This CDR3 is CSAATGSAETQYF. The DNA of the CDR3 is TGCAGCGCCGCCACAGGGTCGGCGGAGACCCAGTACTTC. The whole variable domain, remainder taken from reference TRBV29-1 and TRBJ2-5, is SAVISQKPSRDICQRGTSLTIQCQVDSQVTMMFWYRQQPGQSLTLIATANQGSEATYESGFVIDKFPISRPNLTFSTLTVSNMSPEDSSIYLCSAATGSAETQYFGPGTRLLVL.

This clone has a handful of counts. The gene calls are TRBV6-5 and TRBJ1-1; 7 bases line up with TRBD1. The V gene's germline CDR1 is MNHEY and CDR2 SVGAGI. With V trimmed by 0 bases and J by 5 bases, 6 bases remained unmatched. This CDR3 has 15 residues. CDR3 coding DNA: TGTGCCAGCAGTTACTCAGAGGGGGCAGGAACTGAAGCTTTCTTT. It translates to CASSYSEGAGTEAFF.

This chain connects TRBV5-1 to TRBJ1-5; 8 nucleotides match TRBD1. Germline V lookup: CDR1 SGHRS, CDR2 YFSETQ. V trimming: 1 base; J trimming: 3 bases; junction bases outside the gene matches: 3. The CDR3 contains 15 residues. The chain's CDR3 is CASSLQGANNQPQHF. DNA for the CDR3: TGCGCCAGCAGCTTGCAGGGGGCTAACAATCAGCCCCAGCATTTT.

A remark on this clone: Additional DNA sequences in this sample encode the identical CDR3. The rearrangement joins TRBV9 to TRBJ1-3; perhaps TRBD1 as D (5 bases). CDR3 length: 13 residues. The ends were cut back, 3 bases at V and 1 base at J, with 5 bases in the middle. In germline, CDR1 is SGDLS, CDR2 YYNGEE. CDR3 DNA: TGTGCCAGCAGCGGGGGGTCTGGAAACACCATATATTTT. Its protein product is CASSGGSGNTIYF.

This clone was observed a single time. V and J are TRBV5-1 and TRBJ2-1, with D perhaps matching TRBD1 (5 bases). There are 14 residues in the CDR3. CDR1 and CDR2 (germline): SGHRS, YFSETQ. The V end was cut by 0 bases, the J end by 3 bases, with 7 bases between. Written as DNA, the CDR3 is TGCGCCAGCAGCTTGGACAGGAACTACAATGAGCAGTTCTTC. Its protein product is CASSLDRNYNEQFF.

The table lists this clone with a few counts. V and J are TRBV20-1 and TRBJ1-1; TRBD1 agrees at 7 bases. The V and J ends lost 5 bases and 9 bases, in that order; junction bases with no gene match: 6. CDR1 and CDR2 from the germline V gene are DFQATT and SNEGSKA (reference sequence). The CDR3 spans 11 residues. The CDR3, as DNA: TGCAGTGCTGGGACAGCCCCCCAAGCTTTCTTT. It yields the protein CSAGTAPQAFF.

This clone appeared a few times. The chain recombines TRBV30 with TRBJ2-1, with 9 bases lining up with TRBD1. Germline V gene data show CDR1 as GTSNPN and CDR2 as SVGIG (reference sequence). The ends lost 2 bases at V and 7 bases at J; junction bases unmatched: 9. The CDR3 spans 15 residues. The CDR3 reads CAWSLGQGRWNEQFF. CDR3 nucleotide sequence: TGTGCCTGGAGTCTAGGACAGGGGAGATGGAATGAGCAGTTCTTC.